This TCR beta chain was recorded in a study of blood T cells in healthy people across ages. Worth noting for this clonotype: Its cognate antigen is unknown.

Germline CDR1 is DFQATT and CDR2 is SNEGSKA (reference sequence). V shed 3 bases and J shed 0 bases, with 6 bases lying between them. The CDR3 spans 13 residues. Findings of the study overall: A greater number of naive CD4+ cells and higher diversity distinguished long-lived donors from aged donors. In older individuals, TCR beta diversity per million T cells was lower, falling roughly linearly with age.

Primed by a sample-barcoded 5' primer and a J-beta primer mix, a second PCR proceeded for roughly 7 to 12 cycles. TCRdb re-called the 5' RACE reads with MiXCR, one entry per CDR3 protein. The sample holds 1.5 million to 2 million distinct CDR3 sequences, 28% seen once. Roughly 10 milliliters of peripheral blood were drawn from each donor into EDTA-treated tubes. The sample taken for sequencing was blood. The gene calls are TRBV20-1 and TRBJ1-5, with unresolved D. This clonotype was sampled from a young woman in good health. CDR3 sequence (DNA): TGCAGTGCTAGTCGGGTTAGCAATCAGCCCCAGCATTTT. Protein product: CSASRVSNQPQHF.